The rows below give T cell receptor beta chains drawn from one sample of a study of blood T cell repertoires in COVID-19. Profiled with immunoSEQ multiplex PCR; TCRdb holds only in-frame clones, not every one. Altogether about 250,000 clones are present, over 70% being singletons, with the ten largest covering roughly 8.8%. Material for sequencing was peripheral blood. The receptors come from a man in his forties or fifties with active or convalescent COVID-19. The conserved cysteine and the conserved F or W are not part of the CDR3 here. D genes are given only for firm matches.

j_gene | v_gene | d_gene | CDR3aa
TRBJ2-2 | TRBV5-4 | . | ASSSDISANTGELF
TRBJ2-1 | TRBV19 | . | ASSIFGGTVYNEQF
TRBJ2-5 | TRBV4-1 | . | ASSQDSVTQETQY
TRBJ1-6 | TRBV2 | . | ASSDRDYNSPLH
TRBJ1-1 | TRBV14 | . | ASSPQSQLNTEAF
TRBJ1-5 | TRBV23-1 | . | ASSHTPGRVGQPQH
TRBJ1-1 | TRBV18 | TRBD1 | ASSPLDRGANTEAF
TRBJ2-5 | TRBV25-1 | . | ASSEGRQETQY
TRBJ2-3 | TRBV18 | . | ASSPIATSTDTQY
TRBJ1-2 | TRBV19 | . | ASSTLQGSLYGYT
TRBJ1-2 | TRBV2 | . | ASSEQELPLFLYGYT
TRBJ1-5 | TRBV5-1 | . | ASSLASGNQPQH
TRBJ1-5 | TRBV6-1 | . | ASSEEVHSNQPQH
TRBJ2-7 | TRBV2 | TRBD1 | ASNPGTGKYEQY
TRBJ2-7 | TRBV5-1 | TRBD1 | ASSLAGQGTYEQY